These 32 T cell receptor beta chains were sequenced from one sample in a study of control samples from healthy donors and cancer patients (dated by TCRdb to between 2020 and 2021). The protocol used for the library was the immunoSEQ multiplex PCR assay. TCRdb mirrors the immuneACCESS table, restricted to in-frame sequences. Some clones are absent from its copies; in checked studies, under half trace to an unresolved V gene, and the reason for the others is unknown. The sample has about 160,000 clones on record, 85% to 90% of them singletons. The ten largest clonotypes hold more than 10% of the sample. Sequencing was carried out using blood. These receptors originate from a man younger than 40 in good health.

This chain connects TRBV4-2 to TRBJ2-5; D is uncertain. Trimming took off 4 bases at V and 3 bases at J, with 9 bases between the two ends. The CDR3 spans 13 residues. The germline V gene has CDR1 LGHNA and CDR2 YNFKEQ. CDR3 amino acids: CASSRSEEETQYF. As DNA, the CDR3 is TGTGCCAGCAGCCGGAGTGAAGAAGAGACCCAGTACTTC.

The chain recombines TRBV12-3 or TRBV12-4 with TRBJ1-2; D uncertain. V was clipped by 3 bases and J by 3 bases, with 5 bases between them. The CDR3 contains 12 residues. DNA for the CDR3: TGTGCCAGCAGTTTGTCAGACTATGGCTACACCTTC. Its protein is CASSLSDYGYTF.

Only a few counts were recorded for this clone. The chain joins TRBV7-2 to TRBJ2-1; D unclear. CDR1 is SGHTA and CDR2 is FQGNSA in the germline V gene. The CDR3 totals 12 residues. V was pared by 3 bases and J by 4 bases, with 4 bases between. The CDR3 sequence is CASSLSYNEQFF. The CDR3 coding sequence is TGTGCCAGCAGCTTGAGTTACAATGAGCAGTTCTTC. The full variable domain, with the rest looked up from reference TRBV7-2 and TRBJ2-1, is GAGVSQSPSNKVTEKGKDVELRCDPISGHTALYWYRQSLGQGLEFLIYFQGNSAPDKSGLPSDRFSAERTGGSVSTLTIQRTQQEDSAVYLCASSLSYNEQFFGPGTRLTVL.

J is TRBJ1-5 and V is TRBV4-2; no clear D gene. Trimming shortened V by 0 bases and J by 5 bases, and 11 bases separated the two germline ends. The CDR3 has 15 residues. Germline assignment: CDR1 LGHNA and CDR2 YNFKEQ. In nucleotides, the CDR3 is TGTGCCAGCAGCCAAGAGGGTGCCCCGGATCAGCCCCAGCATTTT. Amino acid sequence: CASSQEGAPDQPQHF.

This clone was observed once. The rearrangement joins TRBV9 to TRBJ1-6, with 8 bases identical to TRBD1. V gave up 4 bases and J gave up 9 bases; unmatched junction bases: 12. The CDR3 is 16 residues long. Germline V gene lookup returns CDR1 SGDLS and CDR2 YYNGEE. In DNA form, the CDR3 reads TGTGCCAGCAGCTTTAGACCTGGACAGGGTTCTTCACCCCTCCACTTT. It specifies CASSFRPGQGSSPLHF.

V usage is TRBV3-1 (or the pseudogene TRBV3-2) and J usage is TRBJ1-3; 7 bases match TRBD1. Germline assignment: CDR1 LGHDT and CDR2 YNNKEL (reference sequence). The CDR3 is 15 amino acids. The J segment lost 4 bases and the V segment lost 4 bases, leaving 7 bases of the junction unmatched. This CDR3 is CASSPSATGGNTIYF. In nucleotides, the CDR3 is TGTGCCAGCAGCCCGTCCGCGACAGGGGGAAACACCATATATTTT.

This clone was observed once. V and J are TRBV24-1 and TRBJ1-5, with unresolved D. The CDR3 contains 14 residues. Germline V lookup: CDR1 KGHDR, CDR2 SFDVKD. V was clipped by 5 bases and J by 0 bases, with 7 bases between them. The CDR3 DNA follows: TGTGCCACCAGTGTGGCAGTTAGCAATCAGCCCCAGCATTTT. Protein sequence: CATSVAVSNQPQHF.

This chain uses TRBV19 with TRBJ1-2, with D perhaps matching TRBD1 (5 bases). The V gene lost 4 bases and the J gene lost 4 bases, with 13 bases spanning the gap. The CDR3 consists of 14 residues. Germline V gene sequence: CDR1 LNHDA, CDR2 SQIVND (reference sequence). The CDR3 is CASSTSRGGYGYTF. The CDR3, as DNA: TGTGCCAGTAGTACCTCTCGCGGGGGCTATGGCTACACCTTC.

The CDR3 spells CASSLAKRNTEAFF. Here the CDR3 DNA reads TGTGCCAGCAGCTTGGCCAAGAGGAACACTGAAGCTTTCTTT. This chain joins TRBV5-4 and TRBJ1-1; D is unclear. The CDR3 loop spans 14 amino acids. Germline loops: CDR1 SGHNT, CDR2 YYREEE (reference sequence). Trimming took off 0 bases at V and 1 base at J, with 7 bases between the two ends.

This clone was seen only once. The gene calls are TRBV3-1 (or the pseudogene TRBV3-2) and TRBJ2-7; no clear D. There are 15 residues in the CDR3. V was cut by 4 bases and J by 0 bases, with 13 bases left in between. CDR1 LGHDT and CDR2 YNNKEL come from the germline V gene (reference sequence). The DNA of the CDR3 is TGTGCCAGCAGCCGCTCCCCGGGCCCCTCCTACGAGCAGTACTTC. Its translation is CASSRSPGPSYEQYF.

V and J are TRBV29-1 and TRBJ1-1; D unclear. Deletions cut 6 bases from V and 10 bases from J, with 18 bases between. In germline, CDR1 is SQVTM, CDR2 ANQGSEA. This CDR3 contains 12 residues. The CDR3 DNA is TGCAGCGTCCACGGGGTGGATAGTAGAGCTTTCTTT. Protein sequence: CSVHGVDSRAFF.

The chain recombines TRBV3-1 (or the pseudogene TRBV3-2) with TRBJ2-3, with 7 bases matching TRBD1. This CDR3 region has 16 residues. The junction had 11 bases not matched to a gene; V was cut back by 4 bases and J by 4 bases. The germline CDR1 and CDR2 sequences are LGHDT and YNNKEL (reference sequence). The CDR3 DNA reads as TGTGCCAGCAGCCCAAGTCGAGACAGGGTATCAGATACGCAGTATTTT. It yields the protein CASSPSRDRVSDTQYF.

The V and J genes are TRBV28 and TRBJ1-5; the D gene is possibly TRBD1 (5 bases). Per the germline V gene, CDR1 is MDHEN and CDR2 is SYDVKM. Trimming took 6 bases from V and 5 from J, leaving 20 bases between them. The CDR3 sequence is 16 residues long. The CDR3 spells CASSSRGDRAYQPQHF. The CDR3 bases are TGTGCCAGCAGCTCCCGTGGTGACAGAGCCTATCAGCCCCAGCATTTT. Drawing the rest from reference TRBV28 and TRBJ1-5, the complete variable domain is DVKVTQSSRYLVKRTGEKVFLECVQDMDHENMFWYRQDPGLGLRLIYFSYDVKMKEKGDIPEGYSVSREKKERFSLILESASTNQTSMYLCASSSRGDRAYQPQHFGDGTRLSIL.

The chain joins TRBV18 to TRBJ2-1; D uncertain. Germline CDR1 reads KGHSH; CDR2 reads LQKENI. The CDR3 has 14 residues. Trimming pared 4 bases from V and 0 bases from J, leaving 7 bases between. The CDR3 protein is CASSQLASYNEQFF. In nucleotides, the CDR3 is TGTGCCAGCTCACAGTTAGCCTCCTACAATGAGCAGTTCTTC.

The chain is built from TRBV5-5 and TRBJ1-5; 10 bases map to TRBD1. Per the germline V gene, CDR1 is SGHKS and CDR2 is YYEKEE (reference sequence). CDR3 length: 20 residues. V shed 1 base, J shed 0 bases, and the junction held 13 bases outside the gene matches. The DNA for the CDR3 is TGTGCCAGCAGCTTGAATTCCCGGGACAGGGGTCCTTATAGCAATCAGCCCCAGCATTTT. Its protein is CASSLNSRDRGPYSNQPQHF.

The rearrangement joins TRBV13 to TRBJ2-7; D is ambiguous. Germline V lookup: CDR1 PRHDT, CDR2 FYEKMQ (reference sequence). Trimming stripped 1 base from V and 0 bases from J, with 10 bases between. The CDR3 loop spans 15 amino acids. The DNA for the CDR3 is TGTGCCAGCAGCTTAGCCCCCCCGCCCTCCTACGAGCAGTACTTC. Translation gives CASSLAPPPSYEQYF.

This sequence joins TRBV11-3 and TRBJ2-3; 7 bases are shared with TRBD1. This CDR3 has 15 residues. V was clipped by 5 bases and J by 0 bases; unmatched bases: 5. Germline V CDR1 and CDR2: SGHNT, YENEEA. The CDR3 DNA reads as TGTGCCAGCAGCCAACAGGGGCTTAGCACAGATACGCAGTATTTT. Amino acid sequence: CASSQQGLSTDTQYF.

This chain uses TRBV12-3 or TRBV12-4 with TRBJ1-1; a weak D match, TRBD1 (5 bases). CDR3 size: 12 residues. V lost 8 bases and J 3 bases, leaving 10 bases between the germline ends. CDR3 bases: TGTGCCAGCTGGGGGGGTTACACTGAAGCTTTCTTT. It codes for CASWGGYTEAFF.

V usage is TRBV14 and J usage is TRBJ2-4; D is possibly TRBD2 (5 bases). Per the germline V gene, CDR1 is SGHDN and CDR2 is FVKESK. There are 13 residues in the CDR3. V was shortened by 4 bases and J by 6 bases, with 10 bases between the two germline ends. This CDR3 is CASSPSGGNIQYF. The DNA for the CDR3 is TGTGCCAGCAGCCCCAGCGGAGGAAACATTCAGTACTTC.

This clone turned up a few times. This chain connects TRBV27 to TRBJ2-5; the D is unclear. The CDR3 sequence is 13 residues long. V lost 5 bases and J 4 bases, leaving 11 bases between the germline ends. Germline CDR1 reads MNHEY; CDR2 reads SMNVEV (reference sequence). CDR3 protein: CASSLNNRETQYF. The CDR3 DNA follows: TGTGCCAGCAGTCTCAATAATCGAGAGACCCAGTACTTC.

This rearrangement joins TRBV14 to TRBJ1-2; D possibly corresponds to TRBD1 (5 bases). The CDR3 is 15 residues long. V shed 3 bases and J shed 4 bases, with 15 bases lying between them. The germline CDR1 and CDR2 sequences are SGHDN and FVKESK. CDR3 residues: CASSQGRERSYGYTF. DNA of the CDR3: TGTGCCAGCAGCCAGGGCAGGGAGAGGTCCTATGGCTACACCTTC.

In DNA form, the CDR3 reads TGCGCCAGCAGCCCCGAACCTGGGGTCGCTATTCAGTACTTC. Amino acids: CASSPEPGVAIQYF. The chain recombines TRBV5-1 with TRBJ2-4; D is undetermined. The germline V gene has CDR1 SGHRS and CDR2 YFSETQ. The V gene lost 4 bases and the J gene lost 10 bases, with 18 bases spanning the gap. The CDR3 runs 14 residues.

V usage is TRBV2 and J usage is TRBJ1-5; 7 bases are shared with TRBD1. The V gene's germline CDR1 is SNHLY and CDR2 FYNNEI. The CDR3 consists of 16 residues. Germline trimming cut 5 bases from V and 4 bases from J; bases unmatched to any gene: 11. CDR3 DNA: TGTGCCAGCAGTACGGGACAGCACGATTTAAATCAGCCCCAGCATTTT. Protein: CASSTGQHDLNQPQHF.

V usage is TRBV5-6 and J usage is TRBJ2-5, with 9 bases aligning to TRBD1. CDR1 and CDR2 (germline): SGHDT, YYEEEE. J lost 5 bases, V lost 4 bases, and 6 bases had no gene match. The CDR3 is 14 residues long. This CDR3 reads CASSRDRAGETQYF. The CDR3 coding sequence is TGTGCCAGCAGCCGGGACAGGGCGGGGGAGACCCAGTACTTC. The full variable domain, with the rest looked up from reference TRBV5-6 and TRBJ2-5, is DAGVTQSPTHLIKTRGQQVTLRCSPKSGHDTVSWYQQALGQGPQFIFQYYEEEERQRGNFPDRFSGHQFPNYSSELNVNALLLGDSALYLCASSRDRAGETQYFGPGTRLLVL.

V gene TRBV28 combines with J gene TRBJ1-4; D not resolved. The CDR3 consists of 13 residues. Germline loops: CDR1 MDHEN, CDR2 SYDVKM. Trimming cost V 5 bases and J 0 bases, with 4 bases left between them. CDR3 amino acids: CASSLATNEKLFF. In nucleotides, the CDR3 is TGTGCCAGCAGTCTTGCAACTAATGAAAAACTGTTTTTT.

The V and J genes are TRBV6-5 and TRBJ1-5, with unresolved D. This CDR3 contains 14 residues. The ends were cut back, 6 bases at V and 2 bases at J, with 11 bases in the middle. Germline assignment: CDR1 MNHEY and CDR2 SVGAGI. CDR3 nucleotide sequence: TGTGCCAGCAGGTTGTCTGGGGGCAATCAGCCCCAGCATTTT. It codes for CASRLSGGNQPQHF.

The chain couples TRBV6-5 to TRBJ1-3, with 8 bases identical to TRBD1. Unmatched junction bases numbered 4, after V lost 6 bases and J lost 0 bases. This CDR3 region has 15 residues. Germline V lookup: CDR1 MNHEY, CDR2 SVGAGI. The CDR3 is CASRVTGGSGNTIYF. The CDR3 bases are TGTGCCAGCAGAGTTACAGGGGGCTCTGGAAACACCATATATTTT.

This clone turned up a few times. The V gene is TRBV2, the J gene TRBJ1-2; D is ambiguous. Germline V gene sequence: CDR1 SNHLY, CDR2 FYNNEI. CDR3 size: 14 residues. Trimming left V 6 bases short and J 2 bases short, with 13 bases between. In DNA, the CDR3 is TGTGCCAGCAGGTTATTTGGCAGCAACTATGGCTACACCTTC. Amino acid sequence: CASRLFGSNYGYTF.

This chain connects TRBV18 to TRBJ1-5; D is unresolved. The V and J ends lost 5 bases and 0 bases respectively, with 8 bases between them. Germline CDR1 and CDR2: KGHSH and LQKENI. This CDR3 region has 14 residues. The CDR3 region is CASSGGNSNQPQHF. The CDR3 DNA reads TGTGCCAGCTCAGGTGGTAATAGCAATCAGCCCCAGCATTTT. Full variable domain (rest looked up from reference TRBV18 and TRBJ1-5): NAGVMQNPRHLVRRRGQEARLRCSPMKGHSHVYWYRQLPEEGLKFMVYLQKENIIDESGMPKERFSAEFPKEGPSILRIQQVVRGDSAAYFCASSGGNSNQPQHFGDGTRLSIL.

CDR3 sequence reads: CASRRTTGASNTGELFF. The CDR3 nucleotides read TGTGCCAGCAGGCGAACCACAGGGGCCTCGAACACCGGGGAGCTGTTTTTT. This chain uses TRBV28 with TRBJ2-2; 7 bases match TRBD1. Germline V lookup: CDR1 MDHEN, CDR2 SYDVKM. Trimming cost V 6 bases and J 0 bases; bases outside gene matches: 10. The CDR3 spans 17 residues.

The V and J genes are TRBV7-9 and TRBJ2-2; D might be TRBD2 (5 bases). The germline gives CDR1 SEHNR, CDR2 FQNEAQ (reference sequence). V lost 2 bases and J 3 bases, leaving 10 bases between the germline ends. This CDR3 spans 15 amino acids. The chain's CDR3 is CASSLRGTDTGELFF. CDR3 coding DNA: TGTGCCAGCAGCTTACGGGGTACGGACACCGGGGAGCTGTTTTTT.

The V and J genes are TRBV7-8 and TRBJ2-7; no reliable D call. The CDR3 spans 11 residues. The V and J ends lost 3 bases and 6 bases respectively, with 6 bases between them. From germline, CDR1 is SGHVS and CDR2 FQNEAQ. CDR3 loop: CASSLLREQYF. The CDR3 nucleotides read TGTGCCAGCAGCTTGCTTCGCGAGCAGTACTTC.